One sample yielded the 17 T cell receptor beta chains listed below, sequenced in a study of regulatory T cells in long-lasting Graves disease. Time point denoted: newly diagnosed GD, antithyroid drugs for less than 3 months. With RNA extracted from PBMCs as input, the TCR library was made. iRepertoire HTBI primers and Arm-PCR of CDR3 regions built TCR beta libraries. MiXCR was run by TCRdb on the multiplex PCR reads, yielding one entry per CDR3 protein. The sample lists a few hundred thousand distinct CDR3 sequences, roughly a fifth occurring once. These same records also appear under a second study, on T cells in Graves' hyperthyroidism and ophthalmopathy.

Here the sequenced sample was peripheral blood mononuclear cells (PBMCs), taken at new diagnosis, from a patient treated with antithyroid drugs. The receptors derive from a woman aged 25-40 years with Graves disease.

This clonotype was recorded many times. The genes are TRBV4-1 and TRBJ2-3; a weak D match, TRBD2 (5 bases). The CDR3 is made up of 13 amino acids. Germline CDR1 MGHRA, CDR2 YSYEKL. Trimming left V 3 bases short and J 5 bases short, with 9 bases between. The CDR3 region has the DNA TGCGCCAGCAGCCAGTACGGGATAGATACGCAGTATTTT. Its protein is CASSQYGIDTQYF.

This chain uses TRBV7-6 with TRBJ1-6, with D uncertain. Trimming pared 2 bases from V and 7 bases from J, leaving 6 bases between. Germline V gene sequence: CDR1 SGHVS, CDR2 FNYEAQ. This CDR3 comprises 13 residues. The chain's CDR3 is CASSLNFNSPLHF. The CDR3 DNA reads TGTGCCAGCAGCTTAAACTTCAATTCACCCCTCCACTTT.

This clonotype was recorded at least ten times. The V gene is TRBV10-1, the J gene TRBJ2-3; 7 nucleotides align to TRBD2. The CDR3 loop spans 14 amino acids. V trimming: 5 bases; J trimming: 7 bases; junction bases outside the gene matches: 9. Germline V lookup: CDR1 WNHNN, CDR2 SYGVQD (reference sequence). DNA of the CDR3: TGCGCCAGCAGTAGCCTAGCGGACTTTAATACGCAGTATTTT. It encodes CASSSLADFNTQYF.

This clonotype was picked up many times. This sequence joins TRBV12-3 or TRBV12-4 and TRBJ2-3; 8 bases align to TRBD1. This CDR3 is built from 14 residues. V shed 5 bases and J 4 bases; nucleotides not matched to a gene: 5. The CDR3 DNA is TGTGCCAGCAGTCCAGGGGGCGCGGCAGATACGCAGTATTTT. It encodes CASSPGGAADTQYF.

A note on this clonotype: Just one base apart from a much larger clone, this may be a read error. The V gene is TRBV6-2 or TRBV6-3, the J gene TRBJ1-6; tentative D call: TRBD1 (5 bases). Germline loops: CDR1 MNHEY, CDR2 SVGEGT. Deletions cut 4 bases from V and 5 bases from J, with 9 bases between. The CDR3 extends over 14 amino acids. CDR3 in DNA: TGTGCCAGCAGTTGTTTACAGGATAATTCACCCCTCCACTTT. Translated, it gives CASSCLQDNSPLHF.

The CDR3 reads CSARSSFLAGGTGELFF. For the CDR3, the DNA is TGCAGTGCTAGATCCTCTTTCCTAGCGGGAGGAACCGGGGAGCTGTTTTTT. The chain has TRBV20-1 and TRBJ2-2, with 11 bases aligning to TRBD2. Germline V gives CDR1 DFQATT, CDR2 SNEGSKA (reference sequence). The CDR3 has 17 residues. V trimming: 2 bases; J trimming: 5 bases; junction bases outside the gene matches: 10.

With respect to this clonotype: Since a much larger clone is just one base distant, this may be a read error. This rearrangement joins TRBV30 to TRBJ1-5; unclear D gene. The CDR3 contains 14 residues. Germline V gene sequence: CDR1 GTSNPN, CDR2 SVGIG (reference sequence). The CDR3 sequence: CAWSGAGSNQPQRF. The DNA for the CDR3 is TGTGCCTGGAGTGGGGCGGGGAGCAATCAGCCCCAGCGTTTT.

This clonotype was observed at least ten times. The chain joins TRBV14 to TRBJ2-5; 8 bases agree with TRBD2. After removal of 2 bases from V and 2 bases from J, the junction contained 7 bases not matched to a gene. Germline V gene data show CDR1 as SGHDN and CDR2 as FVKESK. The CDR3 length is 16 residues. CDR3 in DNA: TGTGCCAGCAGCCAAATTCCCGGACTAGCACAAGAGACCCAGTACTTC. Its protein product is CASSQIPGLAQETQYF.

This clonotype showed up many times. The CDR3 protein is CASSHGNEQYF. CDR3 DNA: TGTGCCAGCAGCCACGGTAACGAGCAGTACTTC. This chain joins TRBV3-1 and TRBJ2-7; D unresolved. V lost 3 bases and J lost 5, with 5 bases in between. Germline V CDR1 and CDR2: LGHDT, YNNKEL (reference sequence). The CDR3 covers 11 residues.

The J gene is TRBJ2-7, the V gene TRBV29-1, with TRBD1 matching 7 bases. V was pared by 7 bases and J by 2 bases, with 11 bases of the junction left unmatched. The germline V gene has CDR1 SQVTM and CDR2 ANQGSEA. This CDR3 is built from 14 residues. CDR3 bases: TGCAGCGCCCGGAGACAGGGATTAGCCTACGAGCAGTACTTC. This translates into CSARRQGLAYEQYF.

V is TRBV6-1 and J is TRBJ1-5; possibly TRBD1 for D (5 bases). The length of the CDR3 is 9 residues. Germline V gene data show CDR1 as MNHNS and CDR2 as SASEGT. Trimming removed 9 bases at V and 14 bases at J, with 11 bases between. The CDR3 DNA sequence: TGTGCCAGGGCGAGAGGGGAGCATTTT. Encoded protein: CARARGEHF.

This clonotype was seen ten or more times. CDR3 bases: TGTGCCACATCTGTACCGGGGACCACAGATACGCAGTATTTT. Translating it yields CATSVPGTTDTQYF. The V gene is TRBV28, the J gene TRBJ2-3; possibly TRBD1 or TRBD2 for D (5 bases each). The V gene lost 10 bases and the J gene lost 2 bases, with 16 bases spanning the gap. Germline CDR1 MDHEN, CDR2 SYDVKM. The CDR3 sequence is 14 residues long.

This clonotype was observed many times. V usage is TRBV5-4 and J usage is TRBJ2-7, with TRBD1 matching over 11 bases. The CDR3 length is 19 residues. With 0 bases clipped from V and 3 bases from J, the junction kept 14 bases outside the gene matches. Germline-derived CDR1 and CDR2 are SGHNT and YYREEE (reference sequence). The CDR3 DNA reads as TGTGCCAGCAGCTTGGGGACAGGGGGCGTAGGGAGGGCCAGCTACGAGCAGTACTTC. Its protein is CASSLGTGGVGRASYEQYF.

Many counts were recorded for this clonotype. The chain joins TRBV19 to TRBJ2-3; D gene uncertain. V lost 3 bases and J 6 bases, leaving 7 bases between the germline ends. The CDR3 loop spans 12 amino acids. The germline V gene has CDR1 LNHDA and CDR2 SQIVND (reference sequence). The CDR3 DNA follows: TGTGCCAGTAGTATTATGGGGGATACGCAGTATTTT. It codes for CASSIMGDTQYF.

This clonotype occurred many times. The V call is TRBV6-1, the J call TRBJ1-5; D perhaps matches TRBD1 (6 bases). Looked up from germline, CDR1 is MNHNS and CDR2 is SASEGT. V shed 4 bases and J shed 4 bases, with 14 bases lying between them. This CDR3 region has 15 residues. This CDR3 is CASSVYHTGNQPQHF. CDR3 nucleotide sequence: TGTGCCAGCAGTGTCTATCATACAGGGAATCAGCCCCAGCATTTT.

This clonotype was detected ten times or more. The chain is built from TRBV20-1 and TRBJ2-1, with 8 bases lining up with TRBD2. Germline trimming cut 3 bases from V and 4 bases from J; bases unmatched to any gene: 5. The CDR3 has 14 amino acids. Germline CDR1 and CDR2: DFQATT and SNEGSKA (reference sequence). This CDR3 is CSASLAGGYNEQFF. CDR3 in DNA: TGCAGTGCTAGCTTGGCGGGGGGATACAATGAGCAGTTCTTC.

This clonotype was seen many times. The V gene is TRBV29-1, the J gene TRBJ2-1; the D gene is possibly TRBD2 (5 bases). Germline V lookup: CDR1 SQVTM, CDR2 ANQGSEA. CDR3 length: 11 residues. The V and J ends lost 5 bases and 7 bases respectively, with 9 bases between them. The CDR3 sequence is CSVKGGNEQFF. The CDR3 region has the DNA TGCAGCGTTAAAGGAGGTAATGAGCAGTTCTTC.